This T cell receptor (beta chain) originates from a study of blood T cell repertoires in COVID-19. Study overall: T cells, B-cell-depleted T cells, or PBMCs provided the cDNA or gDNA that served as material.

Data came from immunoSEQ multiplex PCR; TCRdb stores just in-frame clones and leaves some out. The data show about 160,000 clones, around 84% seen once. Only one count was recorded for this clone. V was pared by 1 base and J by 4 bases, with 9 bases of the junction left unmatched. Germline CDR1 and CDR2: SEHNR and FQNEAQ (reference sequence). The CDR3 has 16 residues. The TCR originated in a woman aged 50 to 60 with COVID-19, enrolled during active disease. The chain carries TRBV7-9 and TRBJ1-1; 7 bases fit TRBD1. Sample: peripheral blood. The CDR3 sequence is CASSLDPTGFSTEAFF. The CDR3 nucleotides read TGTGCCAGCAGCTTAGACCCGACAGGGTTTTCCACTGAAGCTTTCTTT.